The 4 T cell receptor beta chains given below trace back to one sample, sequenced in a study of cytomegalovirus exposure and HLA in healthy donors. With 60 Vbeta and 13 Jbeta primers, the PCR was carried out. Assay: immunoSEQ multiplex PCR; the TCRdb copy retains only in-frame clones and omits some. The data hold about 93,000 clones, with around 78% observed a single time. Sequenced: PBMCs. The receptors were sampled from a man aged 30-40 years in good health and CMV-seronegative.

J is TRBJ2-1 and V is TRBV5-4; 9 positions agree with TRBD2. Germline assignment: CDR1 SGHNT and CDR2 YYREEE (reference sequence). This CDR3 spans 16 amino acids. J lost 4 bases, V lost 0 bases, and 5 bases had no gene match. CDR3 sequence reads: CASSLEAGGLYNEQFF. DNA of the CDR3: TGTGCCAGCAGCTTGGAGGCGGGGGGGCTTTACAATGAGCAGTTCTTC.

This chain joins TRBV4-2 and TRBJ2-1, with 12 bases matching TRBD2. Germline V gene lookup returns CDR1 LGHNA and CDR2 YNFKEQ. J was trimmed by 7 bases and V by 6 bases; bases with no gene match: 7. The CDR3 has 15 amino acids. The CDR3 DNA sequence: TGTGCCAGCAGGCTGACTAGCGGGGGTTTAAATGAGCAGTTCTTC. This gives the protein CASRLTSGGLNEQFF.

The CDR3 spells CAISESAGGAWGYTF. The DNA of the CDR3 is TGTGCCATCAGTGAGTCGGCGGGGGGGGCCTGGGGCTACACCTTC. The V and J genes are TRBV10-3 and TRBJ1-2, with a possible D match to TRBD1 (6 bases). V shed 0 bases and J shed 8 bases, with 16 bases lying between them. CDR3 length equals 15 residues. The germline V gene has CDR1 ENHRY and CDR2 SYGVKD.

The V and J genes are TRBV11-2 and TRBJ1-2, with 9 bases identical to TRBD1. This CDR3 comprises 17 residues. The V gene's germline CDR1 is SGHAT and CDR2 FQNNGV. V lost 1 base and J lost 1; bases outside the gene matches: 7. The CDR3 region has the DNA TGTGCCAGCAGCTTAGGACCGGGACAGGGCTATAACTATGGCTACACCTTC. This sequence encodes CASSLGPGQGYNYGYTF.